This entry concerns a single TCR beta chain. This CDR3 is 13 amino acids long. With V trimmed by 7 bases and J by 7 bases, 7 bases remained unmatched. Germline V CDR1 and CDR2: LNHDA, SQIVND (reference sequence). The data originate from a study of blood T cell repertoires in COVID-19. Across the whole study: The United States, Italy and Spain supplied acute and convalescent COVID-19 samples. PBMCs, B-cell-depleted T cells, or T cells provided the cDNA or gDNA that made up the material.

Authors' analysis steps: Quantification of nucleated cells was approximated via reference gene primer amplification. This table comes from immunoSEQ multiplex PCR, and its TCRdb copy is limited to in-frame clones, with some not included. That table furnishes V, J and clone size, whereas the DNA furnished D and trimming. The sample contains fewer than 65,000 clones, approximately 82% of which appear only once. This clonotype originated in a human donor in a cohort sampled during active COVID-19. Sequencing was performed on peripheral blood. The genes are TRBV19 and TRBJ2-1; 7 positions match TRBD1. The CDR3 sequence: CASTRTGWNEQFF. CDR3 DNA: TGTGCCAGTACCCGGACAGGTTGGAATGAGCAGTTCTTC.